This T cell receptor beta chain was captured by sequencing in a study of cytomegalovirus exposure and HLA in healthy donors (dated by TCRdb to about 2017). Background on the whole study: According to a later analysis, the 100 to 150 validation repertoires were produced on the same platform as the approximately 620 repertoires of the first cohort. To predict cytomegalovirus infection status, the study combined high-throughput TCR immunosequencing, statistical association of individual TCRs with disease status, and machine learning. Besides the first cohort of around 700 subjects, a separate validation cohort made up of 120 different subjects was used. The study aimed to test whether cataloging public T cell receptors could reveal signatures of past pathogen exposure.

The library was generated by the immunoSEQ multiplex PCR assay. The study's processing was this. A statistical classification framework was built to diagnose cytomegalovirus status from the catalog of TCR beta chain sequences. This is the immuneACCESS table as TCRdb keeps it, with only in-frame sequences that have V and J called. A part of the clones is gone; compared with another copy, unresolved V genes explain less than half, and the rest is unexplained. The V and J calls and clone size come from that table; D and trimming were worked out from the DNA. The sample yields some 64,000 clones; 95% to 98% were counted once. Roughly 1.6% of the sample rests with the top ten. Separate from the roughly 700-subject first cohort, the validation cohort of roughly 110 subjects was the group to which the donors belonged. Summary of the overall study and its limitations: The authors suggested that the approach could potentially be generalized to other disease states and immunological phenotypes. A later analysis lacked HLA typing for the validation cohort, so it scored co-occurrence in that cohort across all 110 or so repertoires. The study listed 164 TCR beta chains as associated with cytomegalovirus. A later analysis found that TCRs clustered in the first cohort also tended to co-occur in the 95 to 150 validation repertoires, with approximately 95% of cluster scores above 0. Most TCR sequences were observed very rarely across donors, whereas some public TCRs were present in many individuals. In vitro tests confirmed that three of the cytomegalovirus-associated TCR beta chains recognize cytomegalovirus antigens. The classifier was reported to diagnose cytomegalovirus status with high specificity and sensitivity in both the original cohort and the validation cohort.

In regard to this clone: Its cognate antigen has yet to be identified. No qualities accompany the bases; no much larger clone lies one base away.

The CDR3 sequence holds 15 residues, the cysteine and phenylalanine included. Here the CDR3 DNA is all that survives: 45 bases in frame from base 1. V was cut back by 7 bases and J by 0 bases, leaving a gap of 13 bases between them. The germline V gene provides CDR1 SGHRS and CDR2 YFSETQ. This receptor was identified in a woman between 18 and 29 years old in good health and CMV-seropositive. Source material: PBMCs. The receptor chain draws on TRBV5-1 and TRBJ2-2, with TRBD1 as a weak D call on 6 bases. The base sequence is TGCGCCAGCGGACGAGGGGGATCGAACACCGGGGAGCTGTTTTTT. Protein translation: CASGRGGSNTGELFF.